These T cell receptor beta chains were read from a single sample in a study of radiotherapy plus CTLA-4 blockade in lung cancer. Clones were sequenced by immunoSEQ multiplex PCR, and TCRdb holds only the in-frame ones, with some missing. The repertoire includes approximately 46,000 clones, approximately 84% of them detected once, and 25% to 30% sits in the top ten. The sample in question was peripheral blood, obtained from a patient treated with radiotherapy plus ipilimumab. Source of these receptors: a human donor with non-small cell lung cancer whose response to radiotherapy plus ipilimumab could not be evaluated. Both conserved end residues are part of each CDR3. A D gene is named only where the DNA matches it firmly. Size is omitted from some rows. Given values are once, few, many or a class for expanded clones.

D	J	V	size	CDR3	DNA
.	TRBJ1-2	TRBV5-1	.	CASSLSGSANYGYTF	TGCGCCAGCAGCTTGTCGGGATCAGCTAACTATGGCTACACCTTC
.	TRBJ2-3	TRBV28	.	CASSLPIETDTQYF	TGTGCCAGCAGTCTTCCCATAGAAACAGATACGCAGTATTTT
TRBD2	TRBJ2-3	TRBV19	.	CASSLGLAGTDTQYF	TGTGCCAGTAGTTTAGGACTAGCGGGCACAGATACGCAGTATTTT
TRBD2	TRBJ2-1	TRBV4-1	.	CASSPRLAGEEEFF	TGCGCCAGCAGCCCGAGACTAGCGGGAGAGGAGGAGTTCTTC
.	TRBJ2-7	TRBV5-8	.	CASSLAGWGDDSYEQYF	TGTGCCAGCAGCTTGGCCGGGTGGGGAGATGACTCCTACGAGCAGTACTTC
TRBD1	TRBJ1-2	TRBV6-5	.	CASSYSVAGGIYGYTF	TGTGCCAGCAGTTACTCTGTGGCAGGGGGCATCTATGGCTACACCTTC
TRBD2	TRBJ2-3	TRBV4-3	.	CASSPRLAFSTDTQYF	TGCGCCAGCAGCCCGCGACTAGCATTTAGCACAGATACGCAGTATTTT
.	TRBJ2-7	TRBV4-3	few	CASSQDLYIYEQYF	TGCGCCAGCAGCCAAGATTTGTACATCTACGAGCAGTACTTC
TRBD1	TRBJ1-2	TRBV7-8	.	CASSPGTGVGYTF	TGTGCCAGCAGCCCCGGGACAGGGGTGGGCTACACCTTC
.	TRBJ2-1	TRBV7-9	.	CASNLRTSSSYNEQFF	TGTGCCAGCAACCTTAGGACTTCCAGCTCCTACAATGAGCAGTTCTTC
TRBD1	TRBJ1-4	TRBV7-9	.	CASRDRMDANEKLFF	TGTGCCAGCAGGGACAGGATGGACGCGAATGAAAAACTGTTTTTT
TRBD1	TRBJ1-4	TRBV7-2	once	CASSLALDRAVEKLFF	TGTGCCAGCAGCTTAGCGCTAGACAGGGCTGTTGAAAAACTGTTTTTT
.	TRBJ2-5	TRBV19	once	CASSKLLALPEGETQYF	TGTGCCAGTAGTAAACTCCTAGCGCTCCCAGAAGGGGAGACCCAGTACTTC
.	TRBJ2-3	TRBV7-2	.	CASSLGAGGTDTQYF	TGTGCCAGCAGCTTAGGGGCAGGGGGCACAGATACGCAGTATTTT
.	TRBJ1-1	TRBV11-2	.	CASTPTRGATEAFF	TGTGCCAGCACCCCGACGCGGGGGGCAACTGAAGCTTTCTTT
.	TRBJ2-3	TRBV28	.	CAWGTSTDTQYF	TGTGCCTGGGGGACTAGCACAGATACGCAGTATTTT
TRBD1	TRBJ1-1	TRBV18	.	CASSPLDRGEAFF	TGTGCCAGCTCACCATTGGACAGGGGTGAAGCTTTCTTT
TRBD1	TRBJ1-1	TRBV2	.	CASSDPDRGGTEAFF	TGTGCCAGCAGTGATCCCGACAGGGGAGGCACTGAAGCTTTCTTT
TRBD1	TRBJ2-2	TRBV19	.	CASSIRQGSNTGELFF	TGTGCCAGTAGTATCCGACAGGGTTCGAACACCGGGGAGCTGTTTTTT
TRBD2	TRBJ2-3	TRBV5-1	.	CASSNPGLAGPNADTQYF	TGCGCCAGCAGCAACCCGGGACTAGCGGGACCTAACGCAGATACGCAGTATTTT
TRBD2	TRBJ2-2	TRBV27	.	CASSSRTSGPANTGELFF	TGTGCCAGCAGTTCCCGGACTAGCGGGCCCGCGAACACCGGGGAGCTGTTTTTT
.	TRBJ1-1	TRBV5-5	.	CASSLGQRGEAFF	TGTGCCAGCAGCTTAGGACAGCGGGGTGAAGCTTTCTTT
.	TRBJ2-5	TRBV5-6	.	CASSLRTLRSQETQYF	TGTGCCAGCAGCTTACGGACACTAAGAAGCCAAGAGACCCAGTACTTC
.	TRBJ1-4	TRBV27	.	CASRMGGVGEKLFF	TGTGCCAGCAGAATGGGAGGGGTAGGCGAAAAACTGTTTTTT
TRBD1	TRBJ1-2	TRBV30	.	CAWEETGGYGYTF	TGTGCCTGGGAAGAGACAGGGGGCTATGGCTACACCTTC
TRBD2	TRBJ2-3	TRBV5-6	few	CASSGLWEGVGPDTQYF	TGTGCCAGCAGCGGCCTTTGGGAGGGTGTGGGTCCAGATACGCAGTATTTT
.	TRBJ2-7	TRBV27	.	CASSHSGFGIYEQYF	TGTGCCAGCAGTCATTCAGGCTTCGGGATCTACGAGCAGTACTTC
.	TRBJ2-7	TRBV18	.	CASSPSQGALFEQYF	TGTGCCAGCTCACCAAGTCAAGGGGCTCTCTTCGAGCAGTACTTC
.	TRBJ2-7	TRBV10-2	.	CASSESKYEQYF	TGCGCCAGCAGTGAGTCCAAATACGAGCAGTACTTC
TRBD1	TRBJ1-2	TRBV7-2	.	CASSSDRGFYGYTF	TGTGCCAGCAGCTCCGACAGGGGGTTCTATGGCTACACCTTC
TRBD1	TRBJ1-2	TRBV28	.	CASRKDRGYGYTF	TGTGCCAGCCGTAAGGACAGGGGGTACGGCTACACCTTC
.	TRBJ1-1	TRBV2	.	CASFAGNEFPEAFF	TGTGCCAGTTTCGCGGGGAACGAGTTTCCTGAAGCTTTCTTT
.	TRBJ1-1	TRBV27	.	CASRANTEAFF	TGTGCCAGCAGGGCGAACACTGAAGCTTTCTTT
TRBD2	TRBJ2-3	TRBV5-1	.	CASSLAGRPTDTQYF	TGCGCCAGCAGCCTAGCGGGACGACCCACAGATACGCAGTATTTT
.	TRBJ1-1	TRBV4-1	.	CASSQVGARNTEAFF	TGCGCCAGCAGCCAAGTAGGGGCCAGGAACACTGAAGCTTTCTTT
TRBD1	TRBJ1-1	TRBV7-2	few	CASSFTGGVTEAFF	TGTGCCAGCAGCTTCACAGGGGGGGTGACTGAAGCTTTCTTT
.	TRBJ2-1	TRBV19	.	CASSVELVNEQFF	TGTGCCAGTAGTGTAGAACTCGTCAATGAGCAGTTCTTC
TRBD1	TRBJ2-7	TRBV28	.	CASSLKRSYVQGAYEQYF	TGTGCCAGCAGTCTCAAAAGGTCCTACGTCCAGGGGGCATACGAGCAGTACTTC
TRBD1	TRBJ2-1	TRBV11-3	.	CASSFGTVDNEQFF	TGTGCCAGCAGCTTCGGGACAGTAGACAATGAGCAGTTCTTC
.	TRBJ1-1	TRBV5-1	.	CASSPVRNTEAFF	TGCGCCAGCAGTCCGGTCCGAAACACTGAAGCTTTCTTT
.	TRBJ2-4	TRBV6-1	few	CASSEVFGKGIDIQYF	TGTGCCAGCAGTGAAGTATTTGGGAAGGGGATAGACATTCAGTACTTC
TRBD1	TRBJ1-2	TRBV19	.	CASSSTGDSYGYTF	TGTGCCAGTAGCTCGACAGGGGATAGTTATGGCTACACCTTC
.	TRBJ1-2	TRBV6-5	.	CASSYLQADFF	TGTGCCAGCAGTTACTTACAGGCCGACTTCTTC
TRBD2	TRBJ2-1	TRBV7-9	.	CASSKPLAGYEQFF	TGTGCCAGCAGCAAGCCTTTAGCGGGATATGAGCAGTTCTTC
TRBD1	TRBJ1-2	TRBV9	.	CASSVLPGQGTSYTF	TGTGCCAGCAGCGTTCTGCCGGGACAGGGGACGAGCTACACCTTC
TRBD2	TRBJ2-1	TRBV4-3	.	CASSQAPAGDGSGKGNEQFF	TGCGCCAGCAGCCAAGCTCCAGCGGGAGACGGGTCGGGTAAGGGGAATGAGCAGTTCTTC
.	TRBJ1-3	TRBV9	.	CASSVAHYTSSGNTIYF	TGTGCCAGCAGCGTAGCCCACTACACCAGCTCTGGAAACACCATATATTTT
TRBD2	TRBJ2-3	TRBV19	.	CASSIGSSGRADTQYF	TGTGCCAGTAGTATCGGGTCGTCAGGGAGGGCAGATACGCAGTATTTT
.	TRBJ2-3	TRBV6-5	few	CASSYGRDGGRDTQYF	TGTGCCAGCAGTTACGGGCGGGACGGGGGTCGAGATACGCAGTATTTT
.	TRBJ1-1	TRBV7-2	.	CASSRRGAGTEAFF	TGTGCCAGCAGCCGACGGGGGGCCGGCACTGAAGCTTTCTTT
TRBD1	TRBJ1-4	TRBV7-8	.	CASSTRQGANEKLFF	TGTGCCAGCAGCACCCGACAGGGGGCTAATGAAAAACTGTTTTTT
.	TRBJ2-7	TRBV7-2	.	CASSEVTGTPYEQYF	TGTGCCAGCAGCGAGGTTACAGGGACCCCCTACGAGCAGTACTTC
.	TRBJ1-1	TRBV5-1	.	CASSKTGTGTEAFF	TGCGCCAGCAGTAAAACAGGGACGGGGACTGAAGCTTTCTTT
TRBD1	TRBJ2-2	TRBV27	.	CASTPGTGLSRELFF	TGTGCCAGCACCCCTGGGACAGGGCTGTCCCGGGAGCTGTTTTTT
.	TRBJ2-6	TRBV5-1	.	CASSPWQGGSGANVLTF	TGCGCCAGCAGCCCTTGGCAGGGGGGATCTGGGGCCAACGTCCTGACTTTC